This TCR beta chain was identified during a study of blood T cell repertoires in COVID-19. Overall study context: Spain, Italy and the United States supplied samples that represented acute and convalescent COVID-19. Sample material is recorded as cDNA or gDNA derived from T cells, B-cell-depleted T cells, or PBMCs.

As originally analysed: Amplified reference gene primers provided the basis for estimating nucleated cell counts. Repertoires were generated with immunoSEQ multiplex PCR, while TCRdb's copy carries only in-frame clones and drops some. V, J and clone size are taken as reported in that table, and D and trimming were inferred from the DNA itself. Among 200,000 to 250,000 clones listed, approximately 81% were seen once. The CDR3 extends over 15 amino acids. Losses at the gene ends were 3 bases for V and 3 bases for J; bases not matched to a gene: 8. Germline CDR1 LNHDA, CDR2 SQIVND (reference sequence). The receptor comes from a woman of 80 years or more with acute or convalescent COVID-19. The chain recombines TRBV19 with TRBJ2-7; 7 bases are a match to TRBD2. Sequenced input: peripheral blood. CDR3 residues: CASSIPGLAVYEQYF. CDR3 sequence (DNA): TGTGCCAGTAGTATTCCAGGGCTAGCGGTCTACGAGCAGTACTTC.